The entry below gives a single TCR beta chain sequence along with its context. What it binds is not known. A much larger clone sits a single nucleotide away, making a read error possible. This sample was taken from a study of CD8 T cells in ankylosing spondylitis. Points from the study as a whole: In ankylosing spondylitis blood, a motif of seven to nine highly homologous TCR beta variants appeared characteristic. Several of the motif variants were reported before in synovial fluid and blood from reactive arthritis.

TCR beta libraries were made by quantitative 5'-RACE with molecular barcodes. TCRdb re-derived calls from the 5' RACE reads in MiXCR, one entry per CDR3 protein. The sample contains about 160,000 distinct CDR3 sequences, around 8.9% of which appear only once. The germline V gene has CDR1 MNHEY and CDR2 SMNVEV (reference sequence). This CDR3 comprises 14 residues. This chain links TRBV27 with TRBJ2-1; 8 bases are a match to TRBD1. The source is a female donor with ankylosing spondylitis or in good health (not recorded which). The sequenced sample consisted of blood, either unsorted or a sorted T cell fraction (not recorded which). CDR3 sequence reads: CASKGQGLIGELFF. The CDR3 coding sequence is TGTGCCAGCAAAGGACAGGGACTTATCGGTGAGCTGTTCTTC.